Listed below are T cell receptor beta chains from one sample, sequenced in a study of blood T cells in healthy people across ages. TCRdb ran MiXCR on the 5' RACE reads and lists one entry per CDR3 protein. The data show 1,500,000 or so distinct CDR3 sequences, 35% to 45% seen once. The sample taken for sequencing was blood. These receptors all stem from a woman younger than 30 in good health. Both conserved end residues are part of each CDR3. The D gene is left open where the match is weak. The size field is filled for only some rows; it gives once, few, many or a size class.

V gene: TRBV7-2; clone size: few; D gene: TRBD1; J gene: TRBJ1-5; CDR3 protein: CASSKDRINQPQHF; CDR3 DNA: TGTGCCAGCAGCAAGGACAGGATCAATCAGCCCCAGCATTTT
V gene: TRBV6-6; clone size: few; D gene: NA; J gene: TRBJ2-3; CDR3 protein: CASSPGYSDTQYF; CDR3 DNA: TGTGCCAGCAGCCCGGGGTATTCAGATACGCAGTATTTT
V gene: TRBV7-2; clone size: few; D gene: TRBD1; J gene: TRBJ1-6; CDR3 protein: CASSTTGDNSPLHF; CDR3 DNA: TGTGCCAGCAGCACCACAGGGGATAATTCACCCCTCCACTTT
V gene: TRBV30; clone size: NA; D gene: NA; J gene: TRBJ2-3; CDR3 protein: CAWSKQAKGADTQYF; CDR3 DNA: TGTGCCTGGAGTAAACAGGCTAAGGGCGCAGATACGCAGTATTTT
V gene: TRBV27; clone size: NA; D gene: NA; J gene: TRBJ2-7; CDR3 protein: CASSPPRAATEGSYNEQYF; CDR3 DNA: TGTGCCAGCAGTCCCCCGCGGGCAGCCACGGAAGGGTCCTACAATGAGCAGTACTTC
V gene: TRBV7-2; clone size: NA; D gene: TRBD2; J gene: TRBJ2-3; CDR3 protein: CASSSRTSGSSQYF; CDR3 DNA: TGTGCCAGCAGCTCGCGGACTAGCGGGAGTTCACAGTATTTT
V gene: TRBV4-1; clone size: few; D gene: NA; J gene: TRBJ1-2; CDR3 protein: CASSQGIAGKGYGYTF; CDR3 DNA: TGCGCCAGCAGCCAAGGGATTGCGGGCAAGGGCTATGGCTACACCTTC
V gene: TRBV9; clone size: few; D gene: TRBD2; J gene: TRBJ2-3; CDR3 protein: CASSVLAVDTQYF; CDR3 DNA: TGTGCCAGCAGCGTACTAGCGGTAGATACGCAGTATTTT
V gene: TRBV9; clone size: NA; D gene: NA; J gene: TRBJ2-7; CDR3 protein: CASSVAGDFSYEQYF; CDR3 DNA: TGTGCCAGCAGCGTAGCGGGGGACTTCTCCTACGAGCAGTACTTC
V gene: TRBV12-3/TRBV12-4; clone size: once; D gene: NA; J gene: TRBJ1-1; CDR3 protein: CASMLTATTEAFF; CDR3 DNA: TGTGCCAGCATGCTGACAGCGACCACTGAAGCTTTCTTT
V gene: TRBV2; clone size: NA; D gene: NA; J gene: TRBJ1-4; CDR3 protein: CASSVFRGRREKLFF; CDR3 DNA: TGTGCCAGCAGTGTCTTTCGGGGTCGTCGGGAAAAACTGTTTTTT
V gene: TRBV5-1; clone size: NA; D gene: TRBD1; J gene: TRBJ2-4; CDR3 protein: CASSYLDRGLRKQYF; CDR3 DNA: TGCGCCAGCAGCTACCTTGACAGGGGCCTACGAAAGCAGTACTTC
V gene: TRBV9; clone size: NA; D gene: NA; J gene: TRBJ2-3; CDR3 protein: CASSAPLGTYHHTDTQYF; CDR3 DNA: TGTGCCAGCAGCGCACCCCTTGGGACTTATCATCACACAGATACGCAGTATTTT
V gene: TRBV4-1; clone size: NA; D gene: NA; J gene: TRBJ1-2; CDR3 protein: CASSPLGWYGYTF; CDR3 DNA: TGCGCCAGCAGCCCTTTGGGGTGGTATGGCTACACCTTC
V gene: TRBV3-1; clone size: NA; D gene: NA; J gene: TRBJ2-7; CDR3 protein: CASSHGVYEQYF; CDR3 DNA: TGTGCCAGCAGCCACGGAGTCTACGAGCAGTACTTC
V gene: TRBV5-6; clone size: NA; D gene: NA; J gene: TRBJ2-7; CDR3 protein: CASSAGQSYYEQYF; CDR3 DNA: TGTGCCAGCAGCGCAGGACAGTCGTACTACGAGCAGTACTTC
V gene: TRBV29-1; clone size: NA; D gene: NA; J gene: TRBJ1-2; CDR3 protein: CSVEGDWGNRYGYTF; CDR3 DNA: TGCAGCGTTGAAGGAGATTGGGGTAATCGGTATGGCTACACCTTC
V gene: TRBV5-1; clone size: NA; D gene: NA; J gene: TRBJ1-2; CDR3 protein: CASGEDGTYGYTF; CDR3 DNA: TGCGCCAGCGGCGAAGACGGGACTTATGGCTACACCTTC
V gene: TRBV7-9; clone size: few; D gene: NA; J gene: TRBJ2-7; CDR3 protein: CASSQSGLHSYEQYF; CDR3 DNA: TGTGCCAGCAGCCAATCCGGGCTCCATTCCTACGAGCAGTACTTC
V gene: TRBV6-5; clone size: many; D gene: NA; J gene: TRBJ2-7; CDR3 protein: CASSYSTEQYF; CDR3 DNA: TGTGCCAGCAGTTACTCGACCGAGCAGTACTTC
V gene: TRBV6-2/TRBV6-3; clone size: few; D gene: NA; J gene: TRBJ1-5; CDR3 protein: CASVPGFNQPQHF; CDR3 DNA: TGTGCCAGCGTCCCAGGGTTCAATCAGCCCCAGCATTTT
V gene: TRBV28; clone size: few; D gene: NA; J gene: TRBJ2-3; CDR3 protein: CASSSGGPPRTDTQYF; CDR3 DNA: TGTGCCAGCAGTTCTGGGGGCCCACCCCGAACAGATACGCAGTATTTT
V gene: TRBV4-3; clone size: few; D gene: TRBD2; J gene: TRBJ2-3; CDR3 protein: CASSQDSSGFTDTQYF; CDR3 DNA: TGCGCCAGCAGCCAAGATTCTAGCGGGTTCACAGATACGCAGTATTTT
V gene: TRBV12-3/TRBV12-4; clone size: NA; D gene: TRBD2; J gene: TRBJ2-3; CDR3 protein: CASRASRLALSTDTQYF; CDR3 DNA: TGTGCCAGCAGAGCCTCTCGACTAGCCCTAAGCACAGATACGCAGTATTTT
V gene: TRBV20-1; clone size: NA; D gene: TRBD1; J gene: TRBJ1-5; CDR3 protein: CSATRTGDAGPQHF; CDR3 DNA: TGCAGTGCCACCAGGACAGGGGATGCGGGGCCCCAGCATTTT
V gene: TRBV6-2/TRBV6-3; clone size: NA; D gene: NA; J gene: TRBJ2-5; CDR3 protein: CASSYSVGDEETQYF; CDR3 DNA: TGTGCCAGCAGTTACTCGGTGGGGGACGAAGAGACCCAGTACTTC
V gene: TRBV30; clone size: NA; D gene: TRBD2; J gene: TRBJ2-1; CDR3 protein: CAWGSGGPYNEQFF; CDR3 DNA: TGTGCCTGGGGTAGCGGGGGACCATACAATGAGCAGTTCTTC
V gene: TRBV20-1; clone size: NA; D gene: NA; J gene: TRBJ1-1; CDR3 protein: CSAVDKNTEAFF; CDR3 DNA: TGCAGTGCTGTGGACAAAAACACTGAAGCTTTCTTT
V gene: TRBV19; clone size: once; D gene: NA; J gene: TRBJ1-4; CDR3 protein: CASSTGLVVGKLFF; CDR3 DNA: TGTGCCAGTAGCACGGGACTGGTCGTCGGAAAACTGTTTTTT
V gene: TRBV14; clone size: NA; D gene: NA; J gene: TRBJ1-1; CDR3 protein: CASSQALTAEAFF; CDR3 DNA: TGTGCCAGCAGCCAAGCCCTGACAGCCGAAGCTTTCTTT
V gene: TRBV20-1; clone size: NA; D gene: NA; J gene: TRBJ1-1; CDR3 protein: CSATKTGMNTEAFF; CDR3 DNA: TGCAGTGCTACTAAGACGGGAATGAACACTGAAGCTTTCTTT